The rows below give T cell receptor beta chains drawn from one sample of a study of CD8 T cells in ankylosing spondylitis. TCRdb passed the 5' RACE reads through MiXCR, listing each CDR3 protein once. This repertoire shows a few hundred thousand distinct CDR3 sequences, 8% found once; its top ten account for more than 12%. Sequencing was carried out using blood, either unsorted or a sorted T cell fraction (not recorded which). The receptors derive from a male donor with ankylosing spondylitis. CDR3s include the opening cysteine and the closing phenylalanine or tryptophan. D genes are given only for firm matches. Some rows mark clone size as missing; the rest say once, few, many or name a class of expanded clone.

abundance | d_gene | j_gene | v_gene | CDR3nt | CDR3aa
many | TRBD1 | TRBJ1-2 | TRBV10-3 | TGTGCCATCACTACCGGGACAGGGGAGGGCTACACCTTC | CAITTGTGEGYTF
many | - | TRBJ2-2 | TRBV29-1 | TGCAGCGTTGGTTTGGCCGGGGAGCTGTTTTTT | CSVGLAGELFF
- | TRBD1 | TRBJ2-1 | TRBV9 | TGTGCCAGCAGCGTAGGTGCCAGGGGGACCTACAATGAGCAGTTCTTC | CASSVGARGTYNEQFF
few | - | TRBJ2-4 | TRBV7-3 | TGTGCCAGCAGTCTACAGGGATCTCAGGACATTCAGTACTTC | CASSLQGSQDIQYF
many | TRBD1 | TRBJ2-2 | TRBV2 | TGTGCCAGCAGTGGACAGGGGAGAGGCGGGGAGCTGTTTTTT | CASSGQGRGGELFF
- | TRBD2 | TRBJ2-3 | TRBV4-1 | TGCGCCAGCAGCCAAGGACCACTAGCGGGAGGGGGTGTAGCGGGGGATACGCAGTATTTT | CASSQGPLAGGGVAGDTQYF
many | - | TRBJ1-1 | TRBV20-1 | TGCAGTGCTAGAGATCCTAACAGATTGAACACTGAAGCTTTCTTT | CSARDPNRLNTEAFF
many | TRBD2 | TRBJ2-1 | TRBV7-2 | TGTGCCAGCAGCTTAGCGTCCCTAGCGGGAGGGCGTATAGGGCGGTACAATGAGCAGTTCTTC | CASSLASLAGGRIGRYNEQFF
few | - | TRBJ1-1 | TRBV6-5 | TGTGCCAGCAGTTACTCGGCCGCAGGGGCTGTTGAAGCTTTCTTT | CASSYSAAGAVEAFF
many | TRBD2 | TRBJ2-7 | TRBV7-8 | TGTGCCATTTCCCTAGCGGAGAGCTCCTACGAGCAGTACTTC | CAISLAESSYEQYF
many | - | TRBJ1-5 | TRBV28 | TGTGCCAGCAGTTACAGGGTGGCGCGCAATCAGCCCCAGCATTTT | CASSYRVARNQPQHF
- | - | TRBJ2-1 | TRBV21-1 | TGTGCCAGCAGCAAACGGGTTGAGCAGTTCTTC | CASSKRVEQFF
many | TRBD2 | TRBJ2-1 | TRBV29-1 | TGCAGCGTTCCAGCTAGCGGCACCTACAATGAGCAGTTCTTC | CSVPASGTYNEQFF
- | - | TRBJ1-6 | TRBV7-8 | TGTGCCAGCACCCGGGCCGGCTCACCCCTCCACTTT | CASTRAGSPLHF
- | TRBD2 | TRBJ2-1 | TRBV7-3 | TGTGCCAGCAGCTTAAAAGCGGGAGGGCCGAGCTCCTACAATGAGCAGTTCTTC | CASSLKAGGPSSYNEQFF
- | - | TRBJ2-7 | TRBV7-2 | TGTGCCAGCAGCTTCCGTGGTCCTAGCAGCCACGAGCAGTACTTC | CASSFRGPSSHEQYF
- | TRBD1 | TRBJ2-7 | TRBV20-1 | TGCAGTGCTAGAGAGGTGACAGGGCTTCAAGGCGAGCAGTACTTC | CSAREVTGLQGEQYF
- | TRBD2 | TRBJ2-1 | TRBV6-1 | TGTGCCAGCAGAAATAGCGGGAGGCCAACCTACAATGAGCAGTTCTTC | CASRNSGRPTYNEQFF
many | - | TRBJ1-1 | TRBV12-3/TRBV12-4 | TGTGCCAGCAGCGGGGGGGTGCGGACTGAAGCTTTCTTT | CASSGGVRTEAFF
- | - | TRBJ2-2 | TRBV29-1 | TGCAGCGCCGAGGGTGGGACGAACACCGGGGAGCTGTTTTTT | CSAEGGTNTGELFF
- | - | TRBJ2-2 | TRBV20-1 | TGCAGTGCTAGAGGAGGGTTAGCGGCCGGGGAGCTGTTTTTT | CSARGGLAAGELFF
many | - | TRBJ2-5 | TRBV9 | TGTGCCAGCAGCCCGACTGGCCCAGAGACCCAGTACTTC | CASSPTGPETQYF
few | TRBD1 | TRBJ2-2 | TRBV6-5 | TGTGCCAGCAGTTATTCCGGGACAGGGCTGACCGGGGAGCTGTTTTTT | CASSYSGTGLTGELFF
- | - | TRBJ1-5 | TRBV30 | TGTGCCTGTAACTTAGGGGCCCATCAGCCCCAGCATTTT | CACNLGAHQPQHF
few | - | TRBJ2-5 | TRBV6-2/TRBV6-3 | TGTGCCAGCATTCGGGGCCTCCAAGAGACCCAGTACTTC | CASIRGLQETQYF
many | TRBD2 | TRBJ2-1 | TRBV20-1 | TGCAGTGCTAGATCCCCGGGACTAGCGGTCCATGAGCAGTTCTTC | CSARSPGLAVHEQFF
- | - | TRBJ1-1 | TRBV12-3/TRBV12-4 | TGTGCCAGCAGTCCGGGACATCAGAACACTGAAGCTTTCTTT | CASSPGHQNTEAFF
once | TRBD1 | TRBJ2-5 | TRBV7-6 | TGTGCCAGCAGCTGGGACAGTAGAGAGACCCAGTACTTC | CASSWDSRETQYF
few | - | TRBJ2-7 | TRBV29-1 | TGCAGCGTTGAAAGAGGGGTCAACGAGCAGTACTTC | CSVERGVNEQYF